These 11 T cell receptor beta chains originate from one sample sequenced in a study of OX40 agonist ivuxolimab in advanced cancers. The library was obtained by the immunoSEQ multiplex PCR assay. In TCRdb, the immuneACCESS table is reduced to in-frame sequences with V and J assigned. These tables do not hold every clone; where another copy was compared, an unresolved V gene accounts for under half, and the others remain unexplained. In all, the sample holds around 64,000 clones, and about 90% of those were seen once. Less than 15% of the sample goes to the ten largest clones. Source: CD4+ or CD8+ T cells sorted from blood, taken in a trial of the OX40 agonist ivuxolimab. The source is an adult with an advanced solid tumor such as melanoma, head and neck, liver or kidney cancer.

V is TRBV19 and J is TRBJ2-7, with D uncertain. The CDR3 length is 12 residues. Trimming removed 3 bases from V and 5 bases from J, with 8 bases in between. Germline CDR1 and CDR2: LNHDA and SQIVND (reference sequence). CDR3 sequence: CASSIGPHEQYF. The CDR3 DNA sequence: TGTGCCAGTAGTATTGGACCACACGAGCAGTACTTC.

The CDR3 nucleotides are TGTGCCAGCAGCTTGATCGGGACTAGCGATTCAGATACGCAGTATTTT. Translating gives CASSLIGTSDSDTQYF. The chain couples TRBV5-4 to TRBJ2-3, with 10 bases lining up with TRBD2. The CDR3 sequence is 16 residues long. Germline CDR1 SGHNT, CDR2 YYREEE (reference sequence). The trim removed 1 base at V and 4 bases at J, leaving 6 bases unmatched.

V usage is TRBV5-1 and J usage is TRBJ2-3; D unresolved. CDR1 and CDR2 (germline): SGHRS, YFSETQ. The CDR3 totals 14 residues. V was clipped by 0 bases and J by 1 base, with 6 bases between them. In DNA, the CDR3 is TGCGCCAGCAGCTTGGGGGATGGCACAGATACGCAGTATTTT. This codes for CASSLGDGTDTQYF.

This rearrangement joins TRBV9 to TRBJ2-3, with TRBD2 identical over 11 bases. V lost 3 bases to trimming and J lost 0 bases; unmatched junction nucleotides: 3. The V gene's germline CDR1 is SGDLS and CDR2 YYNGEE. The CDR3 spans 16 residues. The CDR3 nucleotides are TGTGCCAGCAGCGCGGGGACTAGCGGAAGCACAGATACGCAGTATTTT. Translated: CASSAGTSGSTDTQYF.

This clone was detected once. The V and J genes are TRBV5-4 and TRBJ1-4; D not resolved. Germline CDR1 is SGHNT and CDR2 is YYREEE (reference sequence). This CDR3 has 15 amino acids. Trimming pared 0 bases from V and 4 bases from J, leaving 10 bases between. The CDR3 DNA reads as TGTGCCAGCAGCTTGGCCGAGGGTCTTAATGAAAAACTGTTTTTT. Its protein is CASSLAEGLNEKLFF.

This clone was detected once. This rearrangement joins TRBV28 to TRBJ1-5; 7 bases are a match to TRBD1. The junction had 3 bases not matched to a gene; V was cut back by 3 bases and J by 4 bases. The CDR3 has 14 residues. Germline V CDR1 and CDR2: MDHEN, SYDVKM. The CDR3 DNA reads TGTGCCAGCAGTTTCTCACAGGGGAATCAGCCCCAGCATTTT. It yields the protein CASSFSQGNQPQHF.

This clone was recorded once. The genes are TRBV19 and TRBJ1-1; TRBD1 aligns across 11 bases. CDR3 length: 16 residues. V gave up 5 bases and J gave up 3 bases; unmatched junction bases: 8. Germline CDR1 reads LNHDA; CDR2 reads SQIVND (reference sequence). CDR3 loop: CASSPRTGGFDTEAFF. CDR3 coding DNA: TGTGCCAGTAGTCCCCGGACAGGGGGCTTCGACACTGAAGCTTTCTTT.

The V gene is TRBV28, the J gene TRBJ1-1; TRBD1 matches 8 bases. The CDR3 has 12 residues. Germline-derived CDR1 and CDR2 are MDHEN and SYDVKM. The chain's CDR3 is CADQGASGEAFF. CDR3 bases: TGTGCAGATCAGGGGGCGAGCGGTGAAGCTTTCTTT.

The V gene is TRBV28, the J gene TRBJ1-2, with TRBD1 as a possible D gene (6 bases). Trimming cost V 6 bases and J 7 bases, with 18 bases left between them. The length of the CDR3 is 14 residues. Germline lookup yields CDR1 MDHEN and CDR2 SYDVKM. The CDR3 DNA reads TGTGCCAGCAGCTCCCCGGGGGGCAGGGTTGGCTACACCTTC. This codes for CASSSPGGRVGYTF.

The rearrangement joins TRBV2 to TRBJ2-5; tentatively, D is TRBD2 (5 bases). Germline V gives CDR1 SNHLY, CDR2 FYNNEI. The CDR3 has 13 residues. Trimming removed 3 bases at V and 3 bases at J, with 8 bases between. CDR3 residues: CASSERVEETQYF. The DNA of the CDR3 is TGTGCCAGCAGTGAGAGGGTGGAAGAGACCCAGTACTTC.

This sequence joins TRBV27 and TRBJ2-6; D is undetermined. The germline CDR1 and CDR2 sequences are MNHEY and SMNVEV (reference sequence). Trimming left V 7 bases short and J 0 bases short, with 13 bases between. The CDR3 consists of 16 residues. The CDR3 reads CASIGQVHSGANVLTF. The CDR3 region has the DNA TGTGCCAGCATAGGCCAGGTACACTCTGGGGCCAACGTCCTGACTTTC.